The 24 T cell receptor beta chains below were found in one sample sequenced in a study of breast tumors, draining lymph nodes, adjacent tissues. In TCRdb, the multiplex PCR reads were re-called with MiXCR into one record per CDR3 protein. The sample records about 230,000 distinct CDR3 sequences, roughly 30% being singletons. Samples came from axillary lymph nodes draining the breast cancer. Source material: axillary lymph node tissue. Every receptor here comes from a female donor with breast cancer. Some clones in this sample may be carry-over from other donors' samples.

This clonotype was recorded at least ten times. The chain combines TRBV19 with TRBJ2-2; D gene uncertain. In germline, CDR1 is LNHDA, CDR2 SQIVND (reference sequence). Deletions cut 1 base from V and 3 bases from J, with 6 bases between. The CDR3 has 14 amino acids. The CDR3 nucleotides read TGTGCCAGTAGTATAGTTCGGGACACCGGGGAGCTGTTTTTT. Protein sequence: CASSIVRDTGELFF.

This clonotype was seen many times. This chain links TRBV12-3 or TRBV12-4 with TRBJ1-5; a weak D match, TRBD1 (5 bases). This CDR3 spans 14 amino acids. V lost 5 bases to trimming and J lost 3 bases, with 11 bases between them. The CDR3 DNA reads TGTGCCAGCAGTCCCGAGGGGAACAATCAGCCCCAGCATTTT. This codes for CASSPEGNNQPQHF.

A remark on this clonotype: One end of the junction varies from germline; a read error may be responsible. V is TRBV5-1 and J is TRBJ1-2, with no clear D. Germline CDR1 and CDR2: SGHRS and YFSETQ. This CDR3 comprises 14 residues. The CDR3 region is CAGSLEGSNYGYTF. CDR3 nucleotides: TGCGCCGGCAGCTTGGAGGGATCTAACTATGGCTACACCTTC.

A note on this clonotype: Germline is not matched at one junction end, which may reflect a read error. CDR3 DNA sequence: TGTGCTAGCAGCTTAGAGGGCCCCAATGAGCAGTTCTTC. Its protein is CASSLEGPNEQFF. V is TRBV7-7 and J is TRBJ2-1; D is perhaps TRBD2 (5 bases). CDR1 is SSHAT and CDR2 is FNYEAQ in the germline V gene (reference sequence). The CDR3 has 13 amino acids.

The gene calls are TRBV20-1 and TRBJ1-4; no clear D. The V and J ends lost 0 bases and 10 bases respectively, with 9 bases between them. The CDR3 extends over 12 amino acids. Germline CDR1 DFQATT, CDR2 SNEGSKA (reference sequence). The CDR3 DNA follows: TGCAGTGCTAGAGAACCGCGCGGAAAACTGTTTTTT. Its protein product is CSAREPRGKLFF.

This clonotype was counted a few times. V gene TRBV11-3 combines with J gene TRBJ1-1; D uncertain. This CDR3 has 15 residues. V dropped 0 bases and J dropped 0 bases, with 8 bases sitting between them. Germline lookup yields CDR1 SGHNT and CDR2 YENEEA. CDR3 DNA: TGTGCCAGCAGCTTAGAAACAGCGCTGAACACTGAAGCTTTCTTT. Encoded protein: CASSLETALNTEAFF.

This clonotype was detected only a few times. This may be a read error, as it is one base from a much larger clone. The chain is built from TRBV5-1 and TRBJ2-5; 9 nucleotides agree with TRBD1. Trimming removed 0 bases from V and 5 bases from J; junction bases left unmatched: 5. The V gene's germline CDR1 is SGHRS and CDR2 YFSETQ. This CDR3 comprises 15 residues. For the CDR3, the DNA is TGCGCCAGCAGCTTGGCGACAGGGGGTTGCGAGACCCAGTACTTC. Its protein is CASSLATGGCETQYF.

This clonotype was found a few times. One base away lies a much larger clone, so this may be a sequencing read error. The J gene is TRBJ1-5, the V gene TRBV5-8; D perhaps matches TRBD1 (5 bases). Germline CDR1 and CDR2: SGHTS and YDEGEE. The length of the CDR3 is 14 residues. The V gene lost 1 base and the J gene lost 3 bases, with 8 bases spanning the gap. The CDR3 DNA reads TGTGCCAGCAGCTTGTATGGGACCAATCAGCCCCAGCATTTT. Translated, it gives CASSLYGTNQPQHF. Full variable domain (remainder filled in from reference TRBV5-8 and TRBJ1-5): EAGVTQSPTHLIKTRGQQATLRCSPISGHTSVYWYQQALGLGLQFLLWYDEGEERNRGNFPPRFSGRQFPNYSSELNVNALELEDSALYLCASSLYGTNQPQHFGDGTRLSIL.

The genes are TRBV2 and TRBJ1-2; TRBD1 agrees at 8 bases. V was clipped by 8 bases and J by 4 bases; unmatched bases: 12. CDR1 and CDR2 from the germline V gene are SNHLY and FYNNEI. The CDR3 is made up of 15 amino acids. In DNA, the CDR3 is TGTGCCAGCTCACCACCATCAGGGGGCTTCTATGGCTACACCTTC. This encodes CASSPPSGGFYGYTF.

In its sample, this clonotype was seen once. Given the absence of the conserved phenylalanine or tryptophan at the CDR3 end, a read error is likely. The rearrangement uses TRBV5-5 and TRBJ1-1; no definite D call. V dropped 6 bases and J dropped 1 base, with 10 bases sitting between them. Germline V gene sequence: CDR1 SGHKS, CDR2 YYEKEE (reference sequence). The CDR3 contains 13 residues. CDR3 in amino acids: CASTSLGNTEAFS. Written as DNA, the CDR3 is TGTGCCAGCACCTCTTTGGGGAACACTGAAGCTTTCTCT.

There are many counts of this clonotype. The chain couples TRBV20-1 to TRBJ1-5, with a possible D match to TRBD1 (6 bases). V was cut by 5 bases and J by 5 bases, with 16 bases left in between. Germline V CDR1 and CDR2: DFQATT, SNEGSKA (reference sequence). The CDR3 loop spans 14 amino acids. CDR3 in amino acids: CSAPIGGADQPQHF. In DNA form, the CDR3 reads TGCAGTGCTCCTATAGGGGGAGCGGATCAGCCCCAGCATTTT.

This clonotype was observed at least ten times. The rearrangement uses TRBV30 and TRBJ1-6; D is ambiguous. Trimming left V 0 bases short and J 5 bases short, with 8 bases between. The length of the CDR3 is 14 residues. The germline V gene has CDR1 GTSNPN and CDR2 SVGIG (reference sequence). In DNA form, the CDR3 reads TGTGCCTGGAGTGTGCGGCAGCATAATTCACCCCTCCACTTT. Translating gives CAWSVRQHNSPLHF. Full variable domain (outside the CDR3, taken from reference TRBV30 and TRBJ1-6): SQTIHQWPATLVQPVGSPLSLECTVEGTSNPNLYWYRQAAGRGLQLLFYSVGIGQISSEVPQNLSASRPQDRQFILSSKKLLLSDSGFYLCAWSVRQHNSPLHFGNGTRLTVT.

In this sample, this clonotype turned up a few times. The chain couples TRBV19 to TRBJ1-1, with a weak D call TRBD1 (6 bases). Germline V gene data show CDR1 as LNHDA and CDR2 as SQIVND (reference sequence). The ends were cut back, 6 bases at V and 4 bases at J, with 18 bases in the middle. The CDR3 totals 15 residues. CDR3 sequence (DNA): TGTGCCAGTAGCGTTCTTGGGGGCCGGAGCACTGAAGCTTTCTTT. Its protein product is CASSVLGGRSTEAFF.

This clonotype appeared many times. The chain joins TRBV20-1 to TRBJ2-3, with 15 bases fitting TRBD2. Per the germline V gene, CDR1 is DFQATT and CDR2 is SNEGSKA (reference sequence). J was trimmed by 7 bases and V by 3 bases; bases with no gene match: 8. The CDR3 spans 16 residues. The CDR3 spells CSARGLAGGWGNTQYF. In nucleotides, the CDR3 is TGCAGTGCTAGGGGACTAGCGGGAGGTTGGGGAAATACGCAGTATTTT.

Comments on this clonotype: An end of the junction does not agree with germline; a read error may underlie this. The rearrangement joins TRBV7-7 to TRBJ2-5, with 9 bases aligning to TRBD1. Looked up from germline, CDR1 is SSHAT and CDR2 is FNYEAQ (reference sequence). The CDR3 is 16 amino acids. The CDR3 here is CASSLAQGAIWETQYF. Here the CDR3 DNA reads TGTGCTAGCAGCTTAGCACAGGGGGCTATTTGGGAGACCCAGTACTTC.

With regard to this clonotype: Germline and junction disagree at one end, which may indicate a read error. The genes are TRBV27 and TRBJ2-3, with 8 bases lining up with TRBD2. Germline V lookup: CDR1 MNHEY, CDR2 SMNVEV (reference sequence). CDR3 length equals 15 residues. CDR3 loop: CASSLRLAHTDTQYF. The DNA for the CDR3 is TGTGCTAGCAGTCTTCGACTAGCGCACACAGATACGCAGTATTTT.

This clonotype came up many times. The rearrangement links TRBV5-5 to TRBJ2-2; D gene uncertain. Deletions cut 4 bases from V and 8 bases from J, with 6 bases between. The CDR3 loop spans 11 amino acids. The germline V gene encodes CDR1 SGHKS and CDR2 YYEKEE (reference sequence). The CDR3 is CASSPGGELFF. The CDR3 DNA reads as TGTGCCAGCAGCCCAGGAGGGGAGCTGTTTTTT.

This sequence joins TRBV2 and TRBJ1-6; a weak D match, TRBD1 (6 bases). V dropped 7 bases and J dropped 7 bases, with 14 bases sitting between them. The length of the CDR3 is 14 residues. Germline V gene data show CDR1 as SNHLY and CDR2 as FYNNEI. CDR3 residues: CASKNKGGNSPLHF. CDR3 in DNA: TGTGCCAGCAAGAATAAGGGGGGGAATTCACCCCTCCACTTT.

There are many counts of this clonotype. The CDR3 loop reads CASSVIADIETQYF. The CDR3 coding sequence is TGTGCCAGCAGCGTAATTGCCGACATAGAGACCCAGTACTTC. This chain joins TRBV9 and TRBJ2-5; D remains unclear. This CDR3 has 14 residues. The V end was cut by 1 base, the J end by 4 bases, with 11 bases between. Germline V gene sequence: CDR1 SGDLS, CDR2 YYNGEE.

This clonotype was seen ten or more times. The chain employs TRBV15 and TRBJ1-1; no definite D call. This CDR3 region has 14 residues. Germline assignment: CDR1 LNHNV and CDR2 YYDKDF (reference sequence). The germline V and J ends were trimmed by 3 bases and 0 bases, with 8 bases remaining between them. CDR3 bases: TGTGCCACCAGCAGTTCGCGAATGAACACTGAAGCTTTCTTT. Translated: CATSSSRMNTEAFF.

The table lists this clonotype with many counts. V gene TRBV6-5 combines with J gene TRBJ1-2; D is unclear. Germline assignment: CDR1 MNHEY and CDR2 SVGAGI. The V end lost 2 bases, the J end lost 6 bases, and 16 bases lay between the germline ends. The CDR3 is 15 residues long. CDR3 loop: CASSYDGKPEDGYTF. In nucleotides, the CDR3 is TGTGCCAGCAGTTACGATGGAAAACCAGAGGATGGCTACACCTTC.

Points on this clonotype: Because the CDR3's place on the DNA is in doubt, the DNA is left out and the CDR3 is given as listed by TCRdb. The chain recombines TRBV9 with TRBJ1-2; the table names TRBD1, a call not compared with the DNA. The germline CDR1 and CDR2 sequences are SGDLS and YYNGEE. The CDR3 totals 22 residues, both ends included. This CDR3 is CASSVDGSGEQFFGPGKIGYTF.

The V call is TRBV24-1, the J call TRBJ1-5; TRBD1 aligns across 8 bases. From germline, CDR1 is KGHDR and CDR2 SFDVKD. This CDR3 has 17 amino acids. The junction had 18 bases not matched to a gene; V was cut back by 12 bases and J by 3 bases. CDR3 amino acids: CARRPSGGYLFNQPQHF. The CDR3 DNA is TGTGCCCGAAGGCCGTCAGGGGGCTACCTTTTCAATCAGCCCCAGCATTTT.

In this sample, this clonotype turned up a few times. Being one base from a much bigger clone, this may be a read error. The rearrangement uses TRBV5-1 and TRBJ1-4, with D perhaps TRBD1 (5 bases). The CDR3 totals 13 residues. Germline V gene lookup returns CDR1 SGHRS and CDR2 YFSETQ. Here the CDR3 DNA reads TGCGCCAGCAGCTCAAAGGGGCATGAAAACCTGTTTTTT. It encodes CASSSKGHENLFF.